A selection of T cell receptor beta chains follows, all from one sample in a study of PD-1 blockade in classical Hodgkin lymphoma. Assay used: immunoSEQ multiplex PCR; TCRdb lists only in-frame clones, some missing. The data hold around 60,000 clones, with about 90% observed a single time. The source was peripheral blood mononuclear cells (PBMCs), collected before the fourth cycle of nivolumab. These receptors originate from a human donor with classical Hodgkin lymphoma. The conserved cysteine and the conserved F or W are not part of the CDR3 here. The order of the fields is V gene, J gene, CDR3 protein.

V gene: TRBV5-5; J gene: TRBJ2-5; CDR3 protein: ASSRAVTGLFETQY
V gene: TRBV5-1; J gene: TRBJ2-7; CDR3 protein: ASSLGAGVSYEQY
V gene: TRBV5-1; J gene: TRBJ2-1; CDR3 protein: ASSEVANEQF
V gene: TRBV5-1; J gene: TRBJ1-2; CDR3 protein: ASRAGTGDYGYT
V gene: TRBV5-1; J gene: TRBJ2-1; CDR3 protein: ASSLGGLAVPSYNEQF
V gene: TRBV5-1; J gene: TRBJ1-6; CDR3 protein: ASSLGGAGDSPLH
V gene: TRBV6-5; J gene: TRBJ1-2; CDR3 protein: ASSGRGHNIYGYT
V gene: TRBV5-1; J gene: TRBJ2-2; CDR3 protein: ASSLTGSGTGELF
V gene: TRBV5-1; J gene: TRBJ2-3; CDR3 protein: ASSLVGRGTGDTQY
V gene: TRBV6-4; J gene: TRBJ2-6; CDR3 protein: ASSEDSSGANVLT
V gene: TRBV5-1; J gene: TRBJ2-6; CDR3 protein: ASSAAAGANVLT
V gene: TRBV7-7; J gene: TRBJ2-2; CDR3 protein: ASSFGVTGELF
V gene: TRBV4-1; J gene: TRBJ1-3; CDR3 protein: ASSRQGLSLSGNTIY
V gene: TRBV5-1; J gene: TRBJ2-7; CDR3 protein: ASSLSGGVYEQY
V gene: TRBV6-5; J gene: TRBJ1-4; CDR3 protein: ASREGGTANEKLF
V gene: TRBV7-9; J gene: TRBJ1-4; CDR3 protein: ASSLWLGGTGRVNEKLF
V gene: TRBV11-2; J gene: TRBJ1-2; CDR3 protein: ASTLHRGVPNYGYT
V gene: TRBV28; J gene: TRBJ1-5; CDR3 protein: ASWIGRKGNQPQH
V gene: TRBV25-1; J gene: TRBJ2-1; CDR3 protein: ASMSPVGEQF
V gene: TRBV5-1; J gene: TRBJ2-7; CDR3 protein: ASSSGTGHYEQY
V gene: TRBV5-1; J gene: TRBJ2-5; CDR3 protein: ASSLGQGGGEETQY
V gene: TRBV5-1; J gene: TRBJ1-2; CDR3 protein: ASSWGSSNYGYT
V gene: TRBV27; J gene: TRBJ2-5; CDR3 protein: ASSLQAKTQY
V gene: TRBV5-1; J gene: TRBJ2-5; CDR3 protein: ASSLGQGTGTQY
V gene: TRBV5-1; J gene: TRBJ1-1; CDR3 protein: ASSTSRANTEAF
V gene: TRBV12-5; J gene: TRBJ2-7; CDR3 protein: ASGGDSSYEQY
V gene: TRBV27; J gene: TRBJ1-1; CDR3 protein: ASSSLDRGERSEAF
V gene: TRBV5-1; J gene: TRBJ1-1; CDR3 protein: ASSLARGLQNTEAF
V gene: TRBV7-9; J gene: TRBJ1-2; CDR3 protein: ASSLYLDSGGYT
V gene: TRBV7-2; J gene: TRBJ1-1; CDR3 protein: ASSLNRQGPNTEAF
V gene: TRBV11-2; J gene: TRBJ2-7; CDR3 protein: ASSLGMPGSYEQY
V gene: TRBV6-1; J gene: TRBJ1-2; CDR3 protein: ASSEGLGETRGGYT
V gene: TRBV7-9; J gene: TRBJ1-1; CDR3 protein: ASSLKPGLVTEAF
V gene: TRBV27; J gene: TRBJ1-6; CDR3 protein: ASSLVLSYNSPLH
V gene: TRBV19; J gene: TRBJ1-2; CDR3 protein: ASLPDGGRDYGYT
V gene: TRBV25-1; J gene: TRBJ1-2; CDR3 protein: ASSGWTGQDYGYT